This entry lists 31 T cell receptor beta chains sequenced from one sample in a study of T cells in localized non-small cell lung cancer. Assay used: immunoSEQ multiplex PCR; TCRdb lists only in-frame clones, some missing. The sample lists 30,000 to 35,000 clones, around nine tenths seen once, with 4% to 4.5% in the top ten. Specimen: peripheral blood, collected before any cancer treatment. The receptors derive from a woman between 40 and 69 years old with stage I lung adenocarcinoma.

This clone occurred once. V usage is TRBV4-3 and J usage is TRBJ1-2, with D perhaps TRBD1 (5 bases). V gave up 0 bases and J gave up 6 bases, with 17 bases separating them. The CDR3 has 16 amino acids. Per the germline V gene, CDR1 is LGHNA and CDR2 is YSLEER. The CDR3 here is CASSQDIRQGVNGYTF. In DNA form, the CDR3 reads TGCGCCAGCAGCCAAGATATTAGGCAGGGTGTGAATGGCTACACCTTC.

The V call is TRBV7-2, the J call TRBJ2-7; TRBD2 agrees at 8 bases. The V and J ends lost 5 bases and 0 bases, in that order; junction bases with no gene match: 9. This CDR3 region has 16 residues. Germline CDR1 and CDR2: SGHTA and FQGNSA. In DNA form, the CDR3 reads TGTGCCAGCAGCCAAGACCGAGCGGGGGACTCCTACGAGCAGTACTTC. Translation gives CASSQDRAGDSYEQYF.

The chain combines TRBV9 with TRBJ2-5; no clear D gene. The CDR3 sequence is 14 residues long. Trimming left V 3 bases short and J 1 base short, with 10 bases between. Germline lookup yields CDR1 SGDLS and CDR2 YYNGEE. CDR3 in amino acids: CASSANNIQETQYF. CDR3 nucleotide sequence: TGTGCCAGCAGCGCAAATAACATCCAAGAGACCCAGTACTTC.

The J gene is TRBJ2-7, the V gene TRBV5-4, with 10 bases lining up with TRBD2. From germline, CDR1 is SGHNT and CDR2 YYREEE (reference sequence). The CDR3 runs 14 residues. Trimming cost V 2 bases and J 5 bases; bases outside gene matches: 4. This CDR3 is CASSFGLAGDEQYF. In nucleotides, the CDR3 is TGTGCCAGCAGCTTTGGCCTAGCGGGGGACGAGCAGTACTTC.

The rearrangement joins TRBV4-2 to TRBJ1-2; D unclear. Germline loops: CDR1 LGHNA, CDR2 YNFKEQ. The CDR3 extends over 15 amino acids. Trimming took off 1 base at V and 0 bases at J, with 9 bases between the two ends. CDR3 in DNA: TGTGCCAGCAGCCAAGGGGGTAATACTAACTATGGCTACACCTTC. Translated, it gives CASSQGGNTNYGYTF.

The rearrangement uses TRBV2 and TRBJ2-2; 8 bases are a match to TRBD1. In germline, CDR1 is SNHLY, CDR2 FYNNEI. V gave up 6 bases and J gave up 7 bases; unmatched junction bases: 7. The CDR3 runs to 14 residues. CDR3 protein: CASRATGEVGELFF. In DNA, the CDR3 is TGTGCCAGCAGGGCGACAGGGGAGGTCGGGGAGCTGTTTTTT.

V is TRBV7-2 and J is TRBJ1-2; 7 nucleotides line up with TRBD1. J was trimmed by 8 bases and V by 5 bases; bases with no gene match: 8. The CDR3 covers 13 residues. CDR1 and CDR2 from the germline V gene are SGHTA and FQGNSA. CDR3 residues: CASSPGGGDGYTF. CDR3 nucleotides: TGTGCCAGCAGCCCAGGGGGTGGGGACGGCTACACCTTC. Supplemented by reference TRBV7-2 and TRBJ1-2, the full variable domain reads GAGVSQSPSNKVTEKGKDVELRCDPISGHTALYWYRQSLGQGLEFLIYFQGNSAPDKSGLPSDRFSAERTGGSVSTLTIQRTQQEDSAVYLCASSPGGGDGYTFGSGTRLTVV.

The chain joins TRBV29-1 to TRBJ1-1, with D possibly matching TRBD1 (6 bases). CDR3 length: 14 residues. CDR1 is SQVTM, CDR2 ANQGSEA, per germline. Trimming took 4 bases from V and 4 from J, leaving 16 bases between them. In nucleotides, the CDR3 is TGCAGCGTTGCGGTAAGGGGGTTCGGCACTGAAGCTTTCTTT. Residues: CSVAVRGFGTEAFF.

This clone came up a few times. The chain combines TRBV6-5 with TRBJ1-1; weak D call: TRBD1 (5 bases). Trimming took 2 bases from V and 0 from J, leaving 7 bases between them. From germline, CDR1 is MNHEY and CDR2 SVGAGI. This CDR3 is built from 14 residues. The CDR3 region has the DNA TGTGCCAGCAGTTACCGGGGGATGAACACTGAAGCTTTCTTT. This translates into CASSYRGMNTEAFF.

J is TRBJ1-4 and V is TRBV2, with no clear D. V was cut by 6 bases and J by 10 bases, with 15 bases left in between. Germline assignment: CDR1 SNHLY and CDR2 FYNNEI. The CDR3 loop spans 13 amino acids. The CDR3 protein is CASRASDATKLFF. The CDR3 nucleotides read TGTGCCAGCAGGGCATCGGACGCGACAAAACTGTTTTTT.

J is TRBJ2-5 and V is TRBV7-2, with 9 positions matching TRBD1. V shed 4 bases and J 5 bases; nucleotides not matched to a gene: 5. Germline V lookup: CDR1 SGHTA, CDR2 FQGNSA. The CDR3 runs 14 residues. CDR3: CASSSNRGLETQYF. Written as DNA, the CDR3 is TGTGCCAGCAGCTCAAACAGGGGGCTGGAGACCCAGTACTTC.

The chain recombines TRBV6-5 with TRBJ2-7, with D uncertain. Per the germline V gene, CDR1 is MNHEY and CDR2 is SVGAGI. CDR3 length: 12 amino acids. The V and J ends lost 5 bases and 3 bases respectively, with 8 bases between them. The CDR3 spells CASSLNYYEQYF. CDR3 DNA: TGTGCCAGCAGTCTGAACTACTACGAGCAGTACTTC.

The chain couples TRBV5-6 to TRBJ2-5; 10 positions match TRBD2. Near its end, the DNA agrees better with TRBJ2-7, so the J call may be wrong. Per the germline V gene, CDR1 is SGHDT and CDR2 is YYEEEE. This CDR3 has 14 residues. The CDR3 loop reads CASSLASGGYEQYF. CDR3 DNA sequence: TGTGCCAGCAGCTTGGCTAGCGGGGGCTACGAGCAGTACTTC.

This clone was observed a single time. This sequence joins TRBV5-3 and TRBJ2-7; maybe TRBD1 (7 bases). TRBV5-3 is an ORF; its function is uncertain. CDR3 size: 14 residues. Trimming cost V 4 bases and J 4 bases, with 15 bases left between them. CDR3 loop: CARSPAGQMYEQYF. The CDR3 DNA is TGTGCCAGAAGCCCTGCGGGACAGATGTACGAGCAGTACTTC.

This chain uses TRBV16 with TRBJ1-1; D is unclear. CDR1 is KGHSY and CDR2 is FQNENV in the germline V gene. This CDR3 has 14 residues. V lost 0 bases and J 1 base, leaving 6 bases between the germline ends. The chain's CDR3 is CASSQSQANTEAFF. The CDR3 DNA reads as TGTGCCAGCAGCCAATCCCAGGCGAACACTGAAGCTTTCTTT.

The chain recombines TRBV2 with TRBJ2-5, with D perhaps TRBD2 (6 bases). The CDR3 totals 14 residues. Germline-derived CDR1 and CDR2 are SNHLY and FYNNEI. V shed 3 bases and J shed 3 bases, with 11 bases lying between them. The CDR3 DNA sequence: TGTGCCAGCAGTGACGAGTTAGCGGAAGAGACCCAGTACTTC. This encodes CASSDELAEETQYF.

V usage is TRBV5-4 and J usage is TRBJ2-1; 13 nucleotides match TRBD2. In germline, CDR1 is SGHNT, CDR2 YYREEE (reference sequence). This CDR3 region has 20 residues. The junction had 15 bases not matched to a gene; V was cut back by 3 bases and J by 3 bases. CDR3 DNA sequence: TGTGCCAGCAGCTCACTGACTAGCGGGGGGCTCCCGAACCTCTACAATGAGCAGTTCTTC. Its protein is CASSSLTSGGLPNLYNEQFF.

The V gene is TRBV19, the J gene TRBJ1-2; D remains ambiguous. The germline CDR1 and CDR2 sequences are LNHDA and SQIVND (reference sequence). CDR3 length equals 13 residues. Between the trimmed V and J ends, which lost 5 bases and 4 bases, there was a span of 11 bases. The CDR3 protein is CASSYGIRYGYTF. For the CDR3, the DNA is TGTGCCAGTAGTTACGGGATTCGCTATGGCTACACCTTC.

The rearrangement links TRBV2 to TRBJ2-7; D unresolved. Per the germline V gene, CDR1 is SNHLY and CDR2 is FYNNEI. V shed 8 bases and J shed 2 bases, with 10 bases lying between them. CDR3 length: 12 amino acids. This chain's CDR3 is CASFSDAYEQYF. CDR3 nucleotide sequence: TGTGCCAGCTTCTCAGACGCCTACGAGCAGTACTTC. The full variable domain, rest sourced from reference TRBV2 and TRBJ2-7, is EPEVTQTPSHQVTQMGQEVILRCVPISNHLYFYWYRQILGQKVEFLVSFYNNEISEKSEIFDDQFSVERPDGSNFTLKIRSTKLEDSAMYFCASFSDAYEQYFGPGTRLTVT.

This chain links TRBV11-3 with TRBJ2-5; 7 bases line up with TRBD1. In germline, CDR1 is SGHNT, CDR2 YENEEA. J was trimmed by 5 bases and V by 5 bases; bases with no gene match: 8. The CDR3 is made up of 14 amino acids. CDR3 protein: CASSRARGSETQYF. In DNA, the CDR3 is TGTGCCAGCAGCCGGGCCAGGGGGAGCGAGACCCAGTACTTC. The full variable domain, rest sourced from reference TRBV11-3 and TRBJ2-5, is EAGVVQSPRYKIIEKKQPVAFWCNPISGHNTLYWYLQNLGQGPELLIRYENEEAVDDSQLPKDRFSAERLKGVDSTLKIQPAELGDSAVYLCASSRARGSETQYFGPGTRLLVL.

The rearrangement joins TRBV6-4 to TRBJ2-7; 14 bases map to TRBD2. From germline, CDR1 is MRHNA and CDR2 SNTAGT. V was clipped by 3 bases and J by 3 bases; unmatched bases: 1. This CDR3 spans 15 amino acids. The CDR3 loop reads CASSEGTSGGYEQYF. The DNA of the CDR3 is TGTGCCAGCAGTGAAGGGACTAGCGGGGGCTACGAGCAGTACTTC.

This clone came up once. This chain uses TRBV9 with TRBJ2-3; 7 bases line up with TRBD1. Germline-derived CDR1 and CDR2 are SGDLS and YYNGEE. This CDR3 has 15 amino acids. The V and J ends lost 0 bases and 4 bases, in that order; junction bases with no gene match: 5. The CDR3 sequence is CASSVGTGDADTQYF. The DNA for the CDR3 is TGTGCCAGCAGCGTAGGCACAGGGGACGCAGATACGCAGTATTTT.

This clone occurred once. The chain combines TRBV30 with TRBJ1-6; possibly TRBD1 for D (6 bases). V dropped 4 bases and J dropped 9 bases, with 16 bases sitting between them. Germline V lookup: CDR1 GTSNPN, CDR2 SVGIG (reference sequence). The CDR3 has 14 residues. The CDR3, as DNA: TGTGCCTGGACTACCGGACAGTCGAGTTCACCCCTCCACTTT. Protein product: CAWTTGQSSSPLHF.

V gene TRBV4-3 combines with J gene TRBJ1-2; D gene unclear. The CDR3 is 14 residues long. V was clipped by 1 base and J by 6 bases, with 12 bases between them. CDR1 is LGHNA and CDR2 is YSLEER in the germline V gene. As DNA, the CDR3 is TGCGCCAGCAGCCAAGGCCCGGGTTTTGATGGCTACACCTTC. It codes for CASSQGPGFDGYTF.

This chain uses TRBV7-7 with TRBJ2-5; TRBD2 is a possible D gene (5 bases). The CDR3 has 14 amino acids. CDR1 is SSHAT, CDR2 FNYEAQ, per germline (reference sequence). The V end lost 4 bases, the J end lost 5 bases, and 14 bases lay between the germline ends. The CDR3: CASSSRKEEETQYF. The CDR3 bases are TGTGCCAGCAGCTCCCGGAAGGAGGAGGAGACCCAGTACTTC.

The chain combines TRBV9 with TRBJ2-7; 10 bases are a match to TRBD1. The CDR3 covers 14 residues. The germline V gene has CDR1 SGDLS and CDR2 YYNGEE. The V segment lost 0 bases and the J segment 7 bases; nucleotides outside the gene matches: 4. In nucleotides, the CDR3 is TGTGCCAGCAGCGTAGGACAGGGGGCGAGAGAGCAGTACTTC. Translation: CASSVGQGAREQYF.

The rearrangement joins TRBV6-5 to TRBJ1-2; possible D gene TRBD1, 5 bases. From germline, CDR1 is MNHEY and CDR2 SVGAGI. There are 13 residues in the CDR3. V was clipped by 6 bases and J by 6 bases, with 14 bases between them. CDR3 sequence: CASREGTEDGYTF. CDR3 in DNA: TGTGCCAGCAGAGAGGGGACGGAGGATGGCTACACCTTC.

The chain recombines TRBV19 with TRBJ2-2, with 7 bases matching TRBD1. The V and J ends lost 1 base and 4 bases, in that order; junction bases with no gene match: 9. This CDR3 has 17 residues. Germline assignment: CDR1 LNHDA and CDR2 SQIVND (reference sequence). CDR3 protein: CASSIAVRQGGTGELFF. As DNA, the CDR3 is TGTGCCAGTAGTATAGCAGTTCGACAGGGTGGCACCGGGGAGCTGTTTTTT.

This clone was detected only a few times. This chain joins TRBV4-3 and TRBJ1-2; no clear D. In germline, CDR1 is LGHNA, CDR2 YSLEER. V was trimmed by 2 bases and J by 4 bases, leaving 14 bases between them. CDR3 length: 15 amino acids. This CDR3 is CASSQQRGTGYGYTF. The CDR3 nucleotides read TGCGCCAGCAGCCAACAGCGGGGAACGGGCTATGGCTACACCTTC.

This clone was seen just once. The chain uses TRBV4-3 and TRBJ1-4; tentative D call: TRBD1 (6 bases). CDR1 LGHNA and CDR2 YSLEER come from the germline V gene. The V end was cut by 0 bases, the J end by 0 bases, with 14 bases between. This CDR3 spans 18 amino acids. CDR3 DNA: TGCGCCAGCAGCCAAGACCAGAGGGGGATAGCAACTAATGAAAAACTGTTTTTT. Translated: CASSQDQRGIATNEKLFF.

This clone has just one count. The chain has TRBV7-2 and TRBJ1-3, with D hard to call. Germline lookup yields CDR1 SGHTA and CDR2 FQGNSA. The CDR3 sequence is 14 residues long. Trimming took 5 bases from V and 5 from J, leaving 13 bases between them. The CDR3: CASSMLGARNTIYF. The CDR3 DNA is TGTGCCAGCAGCATGCTGGGAGCGAGAAACACCATATATTTT.